What follows are 32 T cell receptor beta chains derived from one specimen sequenced in a study of blood T cell repertoires in COVID-19. Some clones are missing from TCRdb's copy, which holds only in-frame ones; the method was immunoSEQ multiplex PCR. This repertoire shows around 210,000 clones, 80% found once; its top ten account for 5.5%. Material for sequencing was peripheral blood. The receptors come from a woman in her 70s with acute or convalescent COVID-19.

V usage is TRBV5-1 and J usage is TRBJ2-2; TRBD2 matches 8 bases. The CDR3 contains 16 residues. CDR1 is SGHRS and CDR2 is YFSETQ in the germline V gene. With V trimmed by 5 bases and J by 2 bases, 8 bases remained unmatched. The CDR3 loop reads CASRVSGMLNTGELFF. CDR3 sequence (DNA): TGCGCCAGCAGGGTTAGCGGGATGTTAAACACCGGGGAGCTGTTTTTT.

The rearrangement links TRBV25-1 to TRBJ2-5; TRBD2 is a possible D gene (6 bases). Trimming stripped 5 bases from V and 3 bases from J, with 13 bases between. CDR1 and CDR2 (germline): MGHDK, SYGVNS. CDR3 length equals 14 residues. The CDR3 here is CASSRGGMEETQYF. Here the CDR3 DNA reads TGTGCCAGCAGTCGAGGCGGGATGGAAGAGACCCAGTACTTC.

The chain links TRBV7-8 to TRBJ2-1; 8 positions match TRBD2. The ends lost 2 bases at V and 9 bases at J; junction bases unmatched: 9. The CDR3 contains 15 residues. Germline V CDR1 and CDR2: SGHVS, FQNEAQ. In nucleotides, the CDR3 is TGTGCCAGCAGCTTACGATCGGCGGGAGGTAGTGAGCAGTTCTTC. Its protein is CASSLRSAGGSEQFF.

This chain links TRBV3-1 (or the pseudogene TRBV3-2) with TRBJ1-6, with TRBD1 as a possible D gene (6 bases). V was shortened by 4 bases and J by 8 bases, with 12 bases between the two germline ends. In germline, CDR1 is LGHDT, CDR2 YNNKEL (reference sequence). CDR3 length: 14 amino acids. The CDR3 sequence: CASSLRGADSPLHF. The CDR3 DNA follows: TGTGCCAGCAGCCTCCGGGGGGCTGATTCACCCCTCCACTTT.

The chain links TRBV6-5 to TRBJ2-1; D is unresolved. This CDR3 is 12 amino acids long. Trimming pared 2 bases from V and 9 bases from J, leaving 8 bases between. The germline V gene has CDR1 MNHEY and CDR2 SVGAGI. CDR3 nucleotide sequence: TGTGCCAGCAGTTACGCGAACGGTGAGCAGTTCTTC. Its protein product is CASSYANGEQFF.

This chain connects TRBV19 to TRBJ2-7, with a tentative D call TRBD1 (5 bases). From germline, CDR1 is LNHDA and CDR2 SQIVND (reference sequence). The CDR3 consists of 17 residues. V was clipped by 3 bases and J by 0 bases, with 18 bases between them. The CDR3 bases are TGTGCCAGTAGTATCGCTAGAACTTCAGGGTCCTCCTACGAGCAGTACTTC. Its translation is CASSIARTSGSSYEQYF.

The chain employs TRBV5-4 and TRBJ1-3, with D maybe TRBD1 (5 bases). Deletions cut 4 bases from V and 8 bases from J, with 16 bases between. The CDR3 has 14 amino acids. CDR1 is SGHNT, CDR2 YYREEE, per germline (reference sequence). DNA of the CDR3: TGTGCCAGCAGCCGTGGGCAGGGTACGGACACCATATATTTT. Its translation: CASSRGQGTDTIYF.

In its sample, this clone was seen a few times. The J gene is TRBJ1-1, the V gene TRBV19; D is possibly TRBD1 (5 bases). Germline V gene lookup returns CDR1 LNHDA and CDR2 SQIVND (reference sequence). This CDR3 comprises 14 residues. Deletions cut 3 bases from V and 4 bases from J, with 12 bases between. This chain's CDR3 is CASSIQGRGTEAFF. CDR3 nucleotide sequence: TGTGCCAGTAGTATTCAGGGAAGAGGCACTGAAGCTTTCTTT. The variable domain in full, with the rest retrieved from reference TRBV19 and TRBJ1-1, is DGGITQSPKYLFRKEGQNVTLSCEQNLNHDAMYWYRQDPGQGLRLIYYSQIVNDFQKGDIAEGYSVSREKKESFPLTVTSAQKNPTAFYLCASSIQGRGTEAFFGQGTRLTVV.

This sequence joins TRBV10-2 and TRBJ2-1, with 9 bases aligning to TRBD2. The germline gives CDR1 WSHSY, CDR2 SAAADI. CDR3 length: 13 amino acids. Losses at the gene ends were 5 bases for V and 9 bases for J; bases not matched to a gene: 5. CDR3 amino acids: CASSQASGVEQFF. CDR3 DNA sequence: TGCGCCAGCAGTCAGGCTAGCGGGGTTGAGCAGTTCTTC.

V is TRBV28 and J is TRBJ1-2, with D possibly TRBD1 on 5 matching bases. The germline gives CDR1 MDHEN, CDR2 SYDVKM. Trimming shortened V by 5 bases and J by 0 bases, and 16 bases separated the two germline ends. The CDR3 consists of 16 residues. The CDR3 here is CASSAPGGTSNYGYTF. The CDR3 DNA reads as TGTGCCAGCAGTGCCCCCGGGGGGACTTCTAACTATGGCTACACCTTC.

The chain carries TRBV5-1 and TRBJ2-7; D perhaps matches TRBD1 (6 bases). The germline V and J ends were trimmed by 0 bases and 2 bases, with 21 bases remaining between them. CDR3 length equals 18 residues. CDR1 SGHRS and CDR2 YFSETQ come from the germline V gene. CDR3 loop: CASSLGANPGQHPYEQYF. CDR3 sequence (DNA): TGCGCCAGCAGCTTGGGAGCGAACCCAGGACAGCATCCCTACGAGCAGTACTTC.

This chain connects TRBV10-1 to TRBJ2-5, with TRBD2 matching 14 bases. The V gene's germline CDR1 is WNHNN and CDR2 SYGVQD (reference sequence). CDR3 length: 16 amino acids. V shed 6 bases and J 5 bases; nucleotides not matched to a gene: 8. The CDR3 coding sequence is TGCGCCAGCAGCCCCGCCGGGACTAGCGGGAGCGAGACCCAGTACTTC. Translating gives CASSPAGTSGSETQYF.

This clone appeared a few times. The rearrangement uses TRBV28 and TRBJ2-1; 9 bases are shared with TRBD2. From germline, CDR1 is MDHEN and CDR2 SYDVKM. After removal of 6 bases from V and 5 bases from J, the junction contained 8 bases not matched to a gene. This CDR3 is built from 15 residues. In DNA form, the CDR3 reads TGTGCCAGCAGCTTCCCAGCGGGAGGCCACAATGAGCAGTTCTTC. Translation gives CASSFPAGGHNEQFF.

The V and J genes are TRBV28 and TRBJ2-1, with 8 positions matching TRBD1. Germline CDR1 reads MDHEN; CDR2 reads SYDVKM. With 5 bases clipped from V and 0 bases from J, the junction kept 12 bases outside the gene matches. The CDR3 spans 18 residues. The CDR3 DNA reads TGTGCCAGCAGTGCCCAAGGCACAGGGGGAAGCTCCTACAATGAGCAGTTCTTC. Its translation: CASSAQGTGGSSYNEQFF.

J is TRBJ2-2 and V is TRBV21-1; TRBD2 was called by the table and not checked on the DNA. TRBV21-1 is termed a pseudogene. CDR3 size: 17 residues. CDR3 loop: CASSKARGEDDTGELFF. The CDR3 nucleotides are TGTGCCAGCAGCAAAGCGCGGGGGGAGGACGACACCGGGGAGCTGTTTTTT.

The genes are TRBV30 and TRBJ2-3, with D tentatively TRBD2 (5 bases). Trimming removed 2 bases at V and 6 bases at J, with 15 bases between. The CDR3 is 14 amino acids. Germline V lookup: CDR1 GTSNPN, CDR2 SVGIG (reference sequence). DNA for the CDR3: TGTGCCTGGAGTACCCGACGGAGGCCCGATACGCAGTATTTT. Amino acids: CAWSTRRRPDTQYF. Complete variable domain (other parts from reference TRBV30 and TRBJ2-3): SQTIHQWPATLVQPVGSPLSLECTVEGTSNPNLYWYRQAAGRGLQLLFYSVGIGQISSEVPQNLSASRPQDRQFILSSKKLLLSDSGFYLCAWSTRRRPDTQYFGPGTRLTVL.

The V gene is TRBV19, the J gene TRBJ1-2; no definite D call. The V gene's germline CDR1 is LNHDA and CDR2 SQIVND (reference sequence). Trimming removed 0 bases from V and 8 bases from J, with 10 bases in between. CDR3 length equals 13 residues. CDR3 loop: CASSIEGGIGYTF. CDR3 coding DNA: TGTGCCAGTAGTATAGAAGGAGGCATCGGCTACACCTTC.

J is TRBJ2-2 and V is TRBV5-1; TRBD2 might be the D (5 bases). The germline gives CDR1 SGHRS, CDR2 YFSETQ. V was shortened by 10 bases and J by 3 bases, with 22 bases between the two germline ends. The CDR3 contains 16 residues. CDR3 region: CARGRGPGDDTGELFF. The CDR3, as DNA: TGCGCCCGCGGCCGCGGGCCCGGCGATGACACCGGGGAGCTGTTTTTT.

This chain joins TRBV7-2 and TRBJ1-6, with 9 positions matching TRBD1. Trimming cost V 5 bases and J 10 bases; bases outside gene matches: 6. Germline-derived CDR1 and CDR2 are SGHTA and FQGNSA. This CDR3 comprises 14 residues. The CDR3 nucleotides are TGTGCCAGCAGCCTGACAGGGGGAGGCTCACCCCTCCACTTT. This sequence encodes CASSLTGGGSPLHF.

This sequence joins TRBV21-1 and TRBJ2-5; the D call TRBD1 from the table was never checked on the DNA. TRBV21-1 is flagged as a pseudogene. This CDR3 region has 19 residues. Here the CDR3 DNA reads TGTGCCAGCAGAAAGGGTCACCCAGGGCTTAACAATAAACAAGAGACCCAGTACTTC. The encoded protein is CASRKGHPGLNNKQETQYF.

The V gene is TRBV7-9, the J gene TRBJ1-5, with 9 bases aligning to TRBD1. The CDR3 extends over 15 amino acids. V lost 5 bases and J lost 6; bases outside the gene matches: 8. The germline V gene has CDR1 SEHNR and CDR2 FQNEAQ (reference sequence). CDR3 loop: CASSDGQGMFQPQHF. The CDR3, as DNA: TGTGCCAGCAGCGATGGACAGGGGATGTTTCAGCCCCAGCATTTT.

J is TRBJ1-4 and V is TRBV6-6; D is ambiguous. The germline gives CDR1 MNHNY, CDR2 SVGAGI (reference sequence). V lost 10 bases and J lost 8, with 20 bases in between. The CDR3 length is 14 residues. The CDR3 nucleotides are TGTGCCACAAACCGGAGCCCTACCGGCGAAAAACTGTTTTTT. Protein: CATNRSPTGEKLFF.

This chain joins TRBV5-1 and TRBJ2-7; perhaps TRBD1 as D (5 bases). This CDR3 comprises 14 residues. The germline V and J ends were trimmed by 0 bases and 2 bases, with 9 bases remaining between them. Looked up from germline, CDR1 is SGHRS and CDR2 is YFSETQ. CDR3 protein: CASSLEGFPYEQYF. The CDR3 DNA is TGCGCCAGCAGCTTGGAGGGGTTCCCCTACGAGCAGTACTTC.

The chain couples TRBV5-1 to TRBJ2-1; tentative D call: TRBD2 (6 bases). CDR1 and CDR2 from the germline V gene are SGHRS and YFSETQ. The CDR3 contains 15 residues. Between the trimmed V and J ends, which lost 5 bases and 0 bases, there was a span of 12 bases. The CDR3 reads CASSFGLNSYNEQFF. The CDR3 DNA follows: TGCGCCAGCAGTTTCGGACTAAACTCCTACAATGAGCAGTTCTTC.

The CDR3 protein is CASSPGQGNVGYGYTF. As DNA, the CDR3 is TGTGCCAGCTCACCAGGACAGGGGAATGTCGGGTATGGCTACACCTTC. This chain links TRBV18 with TRBJ1-2; TRBD1 matches 9 bases. The CDR3 totals 16 residues. The germline V gene has CDR1 KGHSH and CDR2 LQKENI. V shed 2 bases and J 5 bases; nucleotides not matched to a gene: 9.

The V call is TRBV6-2 or TRBV6-3, the J call TRBJ1-4, with TRBD1 matching 8 bases. Germline CDR1 is MNHEY and CDR2 is SVGEGT. V shed 2 bases and J 6 bases; nucleotides not matched to a gene: 8. This CDR3 is 16 amino acids long. The CDR3 coding sequence is TGTGCCAGCAGTTACAGGAAGGACAGGGTGGATGAAAAACTGTTTTTT. Translation: CASSYRKDRVDEKLFF.

The V gene is TRBV10-1, the J gene TRBJ1-4; D is possibly TRBD1 (5 bases). V was pared by 4 bases and J by 3 bases, with 15 bases between. Germline V gene lookup returns CDR1 WNHNN and CDR2 SYGVQD (reference sequence). The CDR3 sequence is 16 residues long. The CDR3 loop reads CASSADTQIANEKLFF. Written as DNA, the CDR3 is TGCGCCAGCAGTGCGGACACCCAAATAGCTAATGAAAAACTGTTTTTT.

The gene calls are TRBV19 and TRBJ1-2; D not resolved. The V end lost 9 bases, the J end lost 4 bases, and 12 bases lay between the germline ends. The CDR3 runs 12 residues. The germline CDR1 and CDR2 sequences are LNHDA and SQIVND (reference sequence). CDR3 in amino acids: CASLSSGYGYTF. In DNA, the CDR3 is TGTGCCAGCCTTTCTTCGGGCTATGGCTACACCTTC.

The chain carries TRBV28 and TRBJ2-7, with 11 bases matching TRBD2. The length of the CDR3 is 15 residues. In germline, CDR1 is MDHEN, CDR2 SYDVKM. With 5 bases clipped from V and 0 bases from J, the junction kept 3 bases outside the gene matches. The CDR3 is CASSSSGRDSYEQYF. CDR3 sequence (DNA): TGTGCCAGCAGTAGTAGCGGGAGGGACTCCTACGAGCAGTACTTC.

The chain recombines TRBV9 with TRBJ1-4; maybe TRBD1 (6 bases). V lost 0 bases and J 0 bases, leaving 9 bases between the germline ends. CDR1 and CDR2 from the germline V gene are SGDLS and YYNGEE. This CDR3 has 16 amino acids. The CDR3 DNA reads as TGTGCCAGCAGCGTAGCCAGGGGAGCAACTAATGAAAAACTGTTTTTT. Protein: CASSVARGATNEKLFF.

This clone appeared once. The rearrangement uses TRBV11-2 and TRBJ2-1; TRBD2 might be the D (6 bases). Trimming took off 3 bases at V and 6 bases at J, with 9 bases between the two ends. Germline CDR1 reads SGHAT; CDR2 reads FQNNGV. The CDR3 is 13 amino acids. The CDR3 region is CASSFDGGNEQFF. CDR3 nucleotide sequence: TGTGCCAGCAGCTTTGACGGGGGCAATGAGCAGTTCTTC.

The genes are TRBV11-2 and TRBJ1-1; D gene unclear. The CDR3 contains 13 residues. The germline gives CDR1 SGHAT, CDR2 FQNNGV. Between the trimmed V and J ends, which lost 5 bases and 6 bases, there was a span of 13 bases. The CDR3 sequence: CASSVGSVAEAFF. The CDR3 DNA sequence: TGTGCCAGCAGCGTAGGATCGGTCGCTGAAGCTTTCTTT.